This T cell receptor (beta chain) was captured in a study of blood T cells in healthy people across ages. Study results and limitations: Whereas aged donors had fewer naive CD4+ cells, long-lived donors had more of them and higher diversity.

Sample-barcoded 5' priming and a J-beta primer mix drove a second PCR of roughly 6 to 12 cycles. From the 5' RACE reads, TCRdb called clonotypes with MiXCR, one entry per CDR3 protein. The sample records hundreds of thousands of distinct CDR3 sequences, roughly 21% being singletons. In its sample, this clonotype was seen once. No antigen is known for it. Sequence at one end of the junction differs from germline and may be a read error. The germline CDR1 and CDR2 sequences are SGHAT and FQNNGV. The CDR3 has 15 amino acids. Sequencing was performed on blood. The chain has TRBV11-2 and TRBJ2-2, with 9 bases lining up with TRBD1. The receptor's source is a man between 65 and 85 years old in good health. CDR3 nucleotide sequence: TGTGCCGGCAGCTCAGGGACAGGGCACACCGGGGAGCTGTTTTTT. It encodes CAGSSGTGHTGELFF.